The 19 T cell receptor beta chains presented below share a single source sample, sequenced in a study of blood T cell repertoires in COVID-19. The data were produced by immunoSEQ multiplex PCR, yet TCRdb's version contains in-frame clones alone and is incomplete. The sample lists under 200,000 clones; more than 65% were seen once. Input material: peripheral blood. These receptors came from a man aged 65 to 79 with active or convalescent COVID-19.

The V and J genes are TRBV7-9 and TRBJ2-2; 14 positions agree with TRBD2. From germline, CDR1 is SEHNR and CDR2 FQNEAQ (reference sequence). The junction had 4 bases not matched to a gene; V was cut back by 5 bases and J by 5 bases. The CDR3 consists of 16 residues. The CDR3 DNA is TGTGCCAGCAGCACCGGGACTAGCGGGGGAACCGGGGAGCTGTTTTTT. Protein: CASSTGTSGGTGELFF.

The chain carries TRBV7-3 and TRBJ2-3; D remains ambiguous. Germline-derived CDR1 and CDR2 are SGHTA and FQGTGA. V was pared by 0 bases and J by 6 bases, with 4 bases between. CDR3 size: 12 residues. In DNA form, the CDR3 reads TGTGCCAGCAGCTTAACCCGGGATACGCAGTATTTT. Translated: CASSLTRDTQYF.

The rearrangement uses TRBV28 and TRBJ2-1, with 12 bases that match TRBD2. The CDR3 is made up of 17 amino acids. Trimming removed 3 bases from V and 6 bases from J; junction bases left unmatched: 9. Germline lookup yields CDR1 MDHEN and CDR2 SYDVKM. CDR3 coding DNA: TGTGCCAGCAGTTTCCCTCCTAGCGGGAGGGCGGGCAATGAGCAGTTCTTC. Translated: CASSFPPSGRAGNEQFF.

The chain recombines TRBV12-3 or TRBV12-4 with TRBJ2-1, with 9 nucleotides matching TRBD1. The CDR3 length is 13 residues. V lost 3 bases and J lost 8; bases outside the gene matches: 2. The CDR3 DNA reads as TGTGCCAGCAGTTTGGGACAGGGCCATGAGCAGTTCTTC. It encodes CASSLGQGHEQFF.

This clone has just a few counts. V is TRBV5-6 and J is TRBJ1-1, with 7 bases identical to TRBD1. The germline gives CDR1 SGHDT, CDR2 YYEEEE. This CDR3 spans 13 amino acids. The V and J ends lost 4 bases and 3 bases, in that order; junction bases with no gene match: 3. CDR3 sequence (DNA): TGTGCCAGCAGCCTGAGGGGGCACACTGAAGCTTTCTTT. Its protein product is CASSLRGHTEAFF. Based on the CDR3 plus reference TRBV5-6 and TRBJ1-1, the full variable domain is DAGVTQSPTHLIKTRGQQVTLRCSPKSGHDTVSWYQQALGQGPQFIFQYYEEEERQRGNFPDRFSGHQFPNYSSELNVNALLLGDSALYLCASSLRGHTEAFFGQGTRLTVV.

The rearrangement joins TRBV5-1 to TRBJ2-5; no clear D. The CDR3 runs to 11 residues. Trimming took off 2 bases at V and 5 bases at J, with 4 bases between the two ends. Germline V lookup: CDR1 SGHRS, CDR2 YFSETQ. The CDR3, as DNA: TGCGCCAGCAGCTTTCAGGAGACCCAGTACTTC. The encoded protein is CASSFQETQYF. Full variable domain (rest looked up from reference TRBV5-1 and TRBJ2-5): KAGVTQTPRYLIKTRGQQVTLSCSPISGHRSVSWYQQTPGQGLQFLFEYFSETQRNKGNFPGRFSGRQFSNSRSEMNVSTLELGDSALYLCASSFQETQYFGPGTRLLVL.

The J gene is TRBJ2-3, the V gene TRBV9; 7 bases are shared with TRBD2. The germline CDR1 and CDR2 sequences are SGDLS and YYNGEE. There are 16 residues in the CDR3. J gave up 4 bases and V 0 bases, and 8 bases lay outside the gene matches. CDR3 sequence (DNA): TGTGCCAGCAGCGTAGACGGCGGGAGTCTCCCAGATACGCAGTATTTT. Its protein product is CASSVDGGSLPDTQYF.

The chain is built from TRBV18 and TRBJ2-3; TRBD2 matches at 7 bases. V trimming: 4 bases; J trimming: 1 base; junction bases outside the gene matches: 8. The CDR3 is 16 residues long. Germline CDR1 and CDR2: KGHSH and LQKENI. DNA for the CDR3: TGTGCCAGCTCACTCCTTAGCGGGCAGGGCACAGATACGCAGTATTTT. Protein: CASSLLSGQGTDTQYF.

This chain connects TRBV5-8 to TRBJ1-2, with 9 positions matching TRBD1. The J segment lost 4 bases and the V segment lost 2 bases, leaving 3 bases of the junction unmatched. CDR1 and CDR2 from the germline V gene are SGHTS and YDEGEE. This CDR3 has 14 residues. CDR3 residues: CASSLMGQGYGYTF. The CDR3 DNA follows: TGTGCCAGCAGCTTAATGGGACAGGGCTATGGCTACACCTTC.

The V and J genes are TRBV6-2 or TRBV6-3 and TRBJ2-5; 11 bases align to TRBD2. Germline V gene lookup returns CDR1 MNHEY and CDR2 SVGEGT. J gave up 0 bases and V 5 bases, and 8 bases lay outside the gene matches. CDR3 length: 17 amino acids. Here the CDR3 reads CASSTIAGGRYQETQYF. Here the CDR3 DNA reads TGTGCCAGCAGTACCATAGCGGGGGGGAGGTACCAAGAGACCCAGTACTTC.

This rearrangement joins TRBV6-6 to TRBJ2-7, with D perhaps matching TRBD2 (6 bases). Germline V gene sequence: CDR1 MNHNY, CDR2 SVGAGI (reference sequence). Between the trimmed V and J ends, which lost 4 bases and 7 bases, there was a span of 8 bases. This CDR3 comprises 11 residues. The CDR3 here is CASSFREEQYF. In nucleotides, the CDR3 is TGTGCCAGCAGTTTCCGGGAGGAGCAGTACTTC.

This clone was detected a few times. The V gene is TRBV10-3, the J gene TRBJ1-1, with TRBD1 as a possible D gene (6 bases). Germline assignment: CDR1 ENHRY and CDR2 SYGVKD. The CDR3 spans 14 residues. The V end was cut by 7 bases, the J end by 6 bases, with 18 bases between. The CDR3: CAIKVAGDVPEAFF. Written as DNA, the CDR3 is TGTGCCATCAAGGTGGCAGGGGATGTCCCTGAAGCTTTCTTT.

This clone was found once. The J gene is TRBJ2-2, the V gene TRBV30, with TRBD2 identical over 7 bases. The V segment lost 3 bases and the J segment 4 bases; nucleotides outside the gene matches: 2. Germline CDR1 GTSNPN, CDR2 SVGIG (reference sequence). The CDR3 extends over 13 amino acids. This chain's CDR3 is CAWRAGATGELFF. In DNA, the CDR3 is TGTGCCTGGAGGGCGGGAGCCACCGGGGAGCTGTTTTTT.

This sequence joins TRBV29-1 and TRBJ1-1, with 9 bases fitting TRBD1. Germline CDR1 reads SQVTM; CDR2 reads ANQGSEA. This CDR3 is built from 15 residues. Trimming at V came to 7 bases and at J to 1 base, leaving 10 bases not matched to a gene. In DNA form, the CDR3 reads TGCAGCGACGGGACAGGGATCCTATCGAACACTGAAGCTTTCTTT. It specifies CSDGTGILSNTEAFF.

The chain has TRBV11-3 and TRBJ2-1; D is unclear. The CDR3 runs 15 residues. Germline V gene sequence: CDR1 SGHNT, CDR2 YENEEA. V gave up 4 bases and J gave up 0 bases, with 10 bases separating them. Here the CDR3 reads CASSWRHLSYNEQFF. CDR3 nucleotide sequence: TGTGCCAGCAGCTGGCGGCATCTCTCCTACAATGAGCAGTTCTTC.

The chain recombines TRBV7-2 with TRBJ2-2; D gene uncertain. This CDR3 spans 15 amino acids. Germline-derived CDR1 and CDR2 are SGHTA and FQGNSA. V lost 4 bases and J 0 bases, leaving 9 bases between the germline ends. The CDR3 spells CASSWQDPNTGELFF. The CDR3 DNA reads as TGTGCCAGCAGCTGGCAGGATCCGAACACCGGGGAGCTGTTTTTT. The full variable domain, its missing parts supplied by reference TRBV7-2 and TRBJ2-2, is GAGVSQSPSNKVTEKGKDVELRCDPISGHTALYWYRQSLGQGLEFLIYFQGNSAPDKSGLPSDRFSAERTGGSVSTLTIQRTQQEDSAVYLCASSWQDPNTGELFFGEGSRLTVL.

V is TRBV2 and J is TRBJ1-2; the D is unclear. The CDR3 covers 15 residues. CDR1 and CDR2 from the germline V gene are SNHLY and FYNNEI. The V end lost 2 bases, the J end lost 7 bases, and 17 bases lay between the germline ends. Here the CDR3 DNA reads TGTGCCAGCAGTGAAATAGATAACCCCTATTTTGGCTACACCTTC. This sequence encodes CASSEIDNPYFGYTF.

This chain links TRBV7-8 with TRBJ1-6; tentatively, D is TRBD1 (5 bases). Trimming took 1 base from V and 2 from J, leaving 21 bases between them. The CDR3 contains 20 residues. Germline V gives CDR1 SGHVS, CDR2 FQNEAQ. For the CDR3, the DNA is TGTGCCAGCAGCTTAGTGTTAGGGGATCAGTATGTAACCTATAATTCACCCCTCCACTTT. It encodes CASSLVLGDQYVTYNSPLHF. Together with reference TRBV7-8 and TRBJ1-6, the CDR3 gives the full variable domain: GAGVSQSPRYKVAKRGQDVALRCDPISGHVSLFWYQQALGQGPEFLTYFQNEAQLDKSGLPSDRFFAERPEGSVSTLKIQRTQQEDSAVYLCASSLVLGDQYVTYNSPLHFGNGTRLTVT.

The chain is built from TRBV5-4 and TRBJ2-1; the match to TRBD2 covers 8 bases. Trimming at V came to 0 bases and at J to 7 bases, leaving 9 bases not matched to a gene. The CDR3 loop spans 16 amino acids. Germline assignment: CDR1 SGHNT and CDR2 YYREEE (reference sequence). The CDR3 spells CASSLAVAGLGNEQFF. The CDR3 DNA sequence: TGTGCCAGCAGCTTGGCCGTAGCGGGGTTGGGGAATGAGCAGTTCTTC.